The 13 T cell receptor beta chains below come from one sample, sequenced in a study of blood T cell repertoires in COVID-19. Assay: immunoSEQ multiplex PCR; the TCRdb copy retains only in-frame clones and omits some. Of more than 200,000 clones in the sample, roughly 84% were seen once. Sequencing was done on a sample of peripheral blood. These TCRs come from a woman aged 40-49 years with active or convalescent COVID-19.

Points on this clone: Sequence at one end of the junction differs from germline and may be a read error. The chain uses TRBV24-1 and TRBJ1-5; weak D call: TRBD1 (5 bases). This CDR3 has 12 residues. The germline V gene encodes CDR1 KGHDR and CDR2 SFDVKD. This CDR3 reads CATSDLPDQGCF. CDR3 sequence (DNA): TGTGCCACCAGTGATTTACCCGATCAGGGATGTTTT.

V and J are TRBV2 and TRBJ1-4; D unresolved. V lost 5 bases and J lost 8, with 3 bases in between. This CDR3 spans 10 amino acids. The germline CDR1 and CDR2 sequences are SNHLY and FYNNEI. For the CDR3, the DNA is TGTGCCAGCAGTTCAGAAAAACTGTTTTTT. Protein sequence: CASSSEKLFF. Based on the CDR3 plus reference TRBV2 and TRBJ1-4, the full variable domain is EPEVTQTPSHQVTQMGQEVILRCVPISNHLYFYWYRQILGQKVEFLVSFYNNEISEKSEIFDDQFSVERPDGSNFTLKIRSTKLEDSAMYFCASSSEKLFFGSGTQLSVL.

V and J are TRBV19 and TRBJ2-1; the match to TRBD2 covers 7 bases. Germline CDR1 reads LNHDA; CDR2 reads SQIVND (reference sequence). The V gene end was trimmed by 7 bases and the J gene end by 6 bases; junction bases not matched to a gene: 9. The CDR3 extends over 14 amino acids. CDR3 in amino acids: CASTWGGLGNEQFF. Here the CDR3 DNA reads TGTGCCAGTACTTGGGGGGGACTTGGCAATGAGCAGTTCTTC.

The chain couples TRBV5-6 to TRBJ2-3, with D tentatively TRBD1 (5 bases). The CDR3 covers 13 residues. CDR1 is SGHDT and CDR2 is YYEEEE in the germline V gene. Trimming took 3 bases from V and 4 from J, leaving 9 bases between them. The CDR3 sequence is CASSSQGPDTQYF. The CDR3 DNA is TGTGCCAGCAGCTCGCAGGGTCCAGATACGCAGTATTTT.

V and J are TRBV7-9 and TRBJ1-3, with unresolved D. The CDR3 extends over 15 amino acids. Looked up from germline, CDR1 is SEHNR and CDR2 is FQNEAQ (reference sequence). V lost 5 bases, J lost 9 bases, and 20 bases lay in between. The CDR3 protein is CASSPQPSGSGTIYF. Written as DNA, the CDR3 is TGTGCCAGCAGCCCTCAACCCTCGGGGTCCGGCACCATATATTTT.

The chain carries TRBV7-2 and TRBJ1-1; D gene ambiguous. Germline V gene data show CDR1 as SGHTA and CDR2 as FQGNSA. V was pared by 1 base and J by 4 bases, with 13 bases between. The CDR3 sequence is 15 residues long. The DNA of the CDR3 is TGTGCCAGCAGCTTAGTTGGTCAGGTTCGCACTGAAGCTTTCTTT. Its translation: CASSLVGQVRTEAFF.

This rearrangement joins TRBV30 to TRBJ2-5, with 10 bases fitting TRBD1. After removal of 2 bases from V and 5 bases from J, the junction contained 8 bases not matched to a gene. CDR3 length equals 15 residues. Germline V gene sequence: CDR1 GTSNPN, CDR2 SVGIG (reference sequence). The CDR3 reads CAWSRGQGVGETQYF. The CDR3 DNA follows: TGTGCCTGGAGTAGAGGACAGGGGGTGGGGGAGACCCAGTACTTC.

The chain is built from TRBV4-2 and TRBJ2-3, with a weak D call TRBD1 (5 bases). Trimming removed 1 base at V and 6 bases at J, with 20 bases between. This CDR3 spans 17 amino acids. From germline, CDR1 is LGHNA and CDR2 YNFKEQ. For the CDR3, the DNA is TGTGCCAGCAGCCAAGTGGGTGGGGCCGCCGTAGGGGATACGCAGTATTTT. Translated: CASSQVGGAAVGDTQYF.

Concerning this clone itself: At the DNA level, this CDR3 is encoded by other sequences in the same sample as well. V gene TRBV30 combines with J gene TRBJ2-3; D may be TRBD1 (8 bases). The CDR3 totals 14 residues. Germline-derived CDR1 and CDR2 are GTSNPN and SVGIG (reference sequence). V was pared by 0 bases and J by 4 bases, with 11 bases between. CDR3 bases: TGTGCCTGGAGTGTACAGGGGGGGGCAGATACGCAGTATTTT. It translates to CAWSVQGGADTQYF.

The V gene is TRBV10-3, the J gene TRBJ1-3; a weak D match, TRBD1 (5 bases). The CDR3 is made up of 15 amino acids. V was shortened by 5 bases and J by 0 bases, with 11 bases between the two germline ends. The V gene's germline CDR1 is ENHRY and CDR2 SYGVKD. CDR3 sequence reads: CAISSTDGSGNTIYF. In DNA, the CDR3 is TGTGCCATCAGTTCGACAGACGGCTCTGGAAACACCATATATTTT.

This clone was counted between two and nine times. This chain links TRBV10-2 with TRBJ1-1; weak D call: TRBD1 (5 bases). Germline V lookup: CDR1 WSHSY, CDR2 SAAADI. The CDR3 sequence is 14 residues long. Trimming removed 6 bases at V and 5 bases at J, with 16 bases between. The CDR3 protein is CASRGLGGMTEAFF. CDR3 in DNA: TGCGCCAGCAGGGGACTGGGAGGGATGACTGAAGCTTTCTTT.

This clone was observed a single time. The rearrangement uses TRBV19 and TRBJ1-5; 8 positions match TRBD1. V lost 11 bases and J lost 5; bases outside the gene matches: 11. CDR3 size: 14 residues. Per germline, CDR1 LNHDA and CDR2 SQIVND (reference sequence). The CDR3 here is CASGQGDMHQPQHF. As DNA, the CDR3 is TGTGCCTCTGGACAGGGTGATATGCATCAGCCCCAGCATTTT.

This clone has just one count. This chain uses TRBV29-1 with TRBJ1-4, with D possibly TRBD1 on 5 matching bases. The CDR3 is 11 residues long. The ends were cut back, 7 bases at V and 8 bases at J, with 11 bases in the middle. Germline V gene data show CDR1 as SQVTM and CDR2 as ANQGSEA. The CDR3 DNA follows: TGCAGCGCGGGGAGACAGGAAAAACTGTTTTTT. This gives the protein CSAGRQEKLFF.